Below, one T cell receptor beta chain is given with its context. The target of this receptor is not known. No much larger clone is present one base from it, and per-base qualities are unavailable. Collaborating institutions collected whole blood in K2EDTA tubes following their own protocols. Collaborator samples were shipped for TCRbeta analysis as frozen whole blood, isolated PBMCs, or DNA extracted from either sample type. This sample is drawn from a study of blood T cell repertoires in COVID-19 (dated by TCRdb to about 2020). For the wider study: The collaborator samples originated in the United States, Italy and Spain and spanned the acute and convalescent phases of COVID-19. The prospective study material was composed of cDNA or gDNA derived from T cells, B-cell-depleted T cells, or PBMCs. The samples were drawn from the first 160 participants of the ongoing ImmuneRACE study and from 1,254 subjects provided by 6 global collaborators. Subjects who had been exposed to COVID-19, were actively infected with it, or had recovered from it provided the deeply sampled blood TCRbeta repertoires that made up the dataset. The sample metadata nearly always contained a de-identified subject ID, COVID-19 status, age in years and sex. Where HLA class I and class II types were available, the types were taken from metadata supplied by the sample provider, not from assay-based typing. A freely available public database, intended as a resource for researchers studying the immune response to SARS-CoV-2, is where the repertoires were released.

TCRbeta CDR3 regions were amplified from genomic DNA by means of the immunoSEQ Assay, a bias-controlled multiplex PCR. The study's processing was this. The number of nucleated cells in each sample was estimated from the amplification of reference gene primers within the assay. Sequence reads were collapsed and filtered to measure the absolute abundance of every unique TCRbeta CDR3 rearrangement. For each sample, productive Simpson clonality was calculated by taking the square root of Simpson's diversity index across productive rearrangements. What TCRdb holds here is the immuneACCESS table cut down to in-frame rearrangements. Part of the clones is not present; checked against another copy, under half of the missing clones reflect an unresolved V gene, and the others are unexplained. The V and J calls and clone size are taken from that table; D and trimming were inferred from the DNA. This sample is represented by 150,000 to 200,000 clones; 86% of them were singletons. Around 8.6% of the sample is in the top ten clones.

CDR1 and CDR2 are read off the germline V gene as MGHDK and SYGVNS. The CDR3, from cysteine to phenylalanine, totals 16 residues. The sequence is cut down to CDR3 DNA, 48 bases in frame from base 1. The V end gives up 7 bases and the J end 8 bases, leaving 16 bases in the junction not matched to a gene. Broader findings and caveats from the paper: The quantity of clinical and demographic metadata differed by source and by participant and was supplied without curation.

The source of this sequence is a man over 45 with active or convalescent COVID-19. Material: peripheral blood. The sequence is built from TRBV25-1 and TRBJ2-1, with 8 central nucleotides matching TRBD1. For the CDR3, the sequence is CASKEVRRTGFDEQFF. The DNA reads as follows: TGTGCCAGCAAGGAGGTGAGGAGGACAGGGTTCGATGAGCAGTTCTTC.